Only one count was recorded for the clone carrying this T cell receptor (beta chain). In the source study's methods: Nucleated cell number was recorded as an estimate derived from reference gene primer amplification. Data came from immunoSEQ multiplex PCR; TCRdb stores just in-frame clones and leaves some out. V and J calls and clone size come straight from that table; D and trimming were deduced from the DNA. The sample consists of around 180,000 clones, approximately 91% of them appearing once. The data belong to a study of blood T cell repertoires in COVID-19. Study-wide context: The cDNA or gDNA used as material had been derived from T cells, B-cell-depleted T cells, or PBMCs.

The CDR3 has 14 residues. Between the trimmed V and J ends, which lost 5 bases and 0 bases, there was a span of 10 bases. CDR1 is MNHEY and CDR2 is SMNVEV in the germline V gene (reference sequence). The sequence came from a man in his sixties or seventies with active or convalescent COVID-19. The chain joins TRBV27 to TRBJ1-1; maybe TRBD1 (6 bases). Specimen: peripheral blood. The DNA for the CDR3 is TGTGCCAGCAGTGGTCGACAGGTGAACACTGAAGCTTTCTTT. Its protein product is CASSGRQVNTEAFF.